These T cell receptor beta chains were read from a single sample in a study of blood T cell repertoires in COVID-19. TCRdb keeps only in-frame clones here, not all; method: immunoSEQ multiplex PCR. The sample includes fewer than 400,000 clones, 70% to 90% of them seen just once. The sequenced material came from peripheral blood. All receptors come from a human donor in a cohort sampled during active COVID-19. Both conserved end residues are part of each CDR3.

>TRBV30
CAWSAGTGGYQSGNTIYF
>TRBV6-5
CASSPLDDRGTGYTF
>TRBV7-3
CASSLGGGEQFF
>TRBV20-1
CSALLADTQYF
>TRBV7-9
CASSLAVTYSLSGNTIYF
>TRBV19
CASSIREGGGNQPQHF
>TRBV5-6
CASSPPRPLNSPLHF
>TRBV28
CASSRRPGGYTF
>TRBV7-9
CASSRTPPRATLWTQYF
>TRBV5-1
CASSFGQGPEKLFF
>TRBV7-2
CASSPVGGGYNEQFF
>TRBV27
CASSLLGAGESYNEQFF
>TRBV7-8
CACQENPYTDTQYF
>TRBV11-3
CASSPRTSGDTDTQYF
>TRBV10-2
CASRIGGGGADTQYF
>TRBV3-1/TRBV3-2
CASSQTKGRGSGELFF
>TRBV28
CASKTGGLYNEQFF
>TRBV2
CASSGLYLAGELFF
>TRBV7-9
CASSSQSPNYGYTF
>TRBV2
CASSQTGVAYEQYF
>TRBV15
CATSLGQNTEAFF
>TRBV2
CASTYFANTGELFF
>TRBV2
CASSDPGSGANVLTF
>TRBV6-6
CASISTGYQETQYF
>TRBV20-1
CSASVGSTDTQYF
>TRBV20-1
CSASQVTTTDTQYF
>TRBV4-2
CASSQDVPREAQKQETQYF
>TRBV19
CASSGGIAGTDTQYF
>TRBV29-1
CSAAGNSYNEQFF
>TRBV2
CASREGIAEAFF
>TRBV7-8
CASSPWTGGKANVLTF
>TRBV5-1
CASSLDAAEVNTEAFF
>TRBV7-3
CASSLMGGMNTEAFF
>TRBV7-2
CASSPQGYGYTF
>TRBV9
CASSNSLETQYF
>TRBV3-1/TRBV3-2
CASSGGSGELFF
>TRBV11-2
CASSLGMMGGRYSQETQYF
>TRBV28
CASSFNPGLAGGKTYEQYF
>TRBV5-1
CASSFGQEGETQYF
>TRBV4-1
CASSPLSRVPNTEAFF
>TRBV21-1
CASSTPTGEETQYF
>TRBV2
CASSMDRVETEAFF
>TRBV5-8
CASSLGWGRASNQPQHF
>TRBV7-9
CASSLDRQGNRNTEAFF
>TRBV3-1/TRBV3-2
CASSQGGNEQFF
>TRBV2
CASSKRTAFNEKLFF
>TRBV4-1
CASSQGAGSWETQYF
>TRBV11-2
CASSLARGGYTF